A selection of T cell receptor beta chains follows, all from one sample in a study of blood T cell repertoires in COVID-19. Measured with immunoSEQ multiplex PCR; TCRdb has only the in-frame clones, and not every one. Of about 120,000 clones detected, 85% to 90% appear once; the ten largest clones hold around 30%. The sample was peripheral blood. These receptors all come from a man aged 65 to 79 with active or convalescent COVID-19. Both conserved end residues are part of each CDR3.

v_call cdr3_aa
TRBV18 CASSPREGTDTQYF
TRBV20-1 CSAGMSETQYF
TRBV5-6 CASSLAPGQNTEAFF
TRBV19 CASSIETGTSNQPQHF
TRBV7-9 CASSFQGINQPQHF
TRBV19 CASSITGANQPQHF
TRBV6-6 CASSYSDRGRQPQHF
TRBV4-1 CASSPLTGRQETQYF
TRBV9 CASSGPTEGYTF
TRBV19 CASSIGQDGQPQHF
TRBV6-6 CASSLPGGTNTGELFF
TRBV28 CASSPPVRGYEQYF
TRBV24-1 CATSDLEAAYGYTF
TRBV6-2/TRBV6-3 CASSRQGYQPQHF
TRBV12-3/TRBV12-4 CASAWEGTDTQYF
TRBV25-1 CASRGQALYEQYF
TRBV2 CASSDEGDSSYNEQFF
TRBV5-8 CASRGLLTDTQYF
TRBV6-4 CASSEGLPYYNEQFF
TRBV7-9 CASSTGLETQYF
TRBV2 CASRRDWTLEAFF
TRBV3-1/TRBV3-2 CASSQGAGLANEQFF
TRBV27 CASSSPGQGSSPLHF